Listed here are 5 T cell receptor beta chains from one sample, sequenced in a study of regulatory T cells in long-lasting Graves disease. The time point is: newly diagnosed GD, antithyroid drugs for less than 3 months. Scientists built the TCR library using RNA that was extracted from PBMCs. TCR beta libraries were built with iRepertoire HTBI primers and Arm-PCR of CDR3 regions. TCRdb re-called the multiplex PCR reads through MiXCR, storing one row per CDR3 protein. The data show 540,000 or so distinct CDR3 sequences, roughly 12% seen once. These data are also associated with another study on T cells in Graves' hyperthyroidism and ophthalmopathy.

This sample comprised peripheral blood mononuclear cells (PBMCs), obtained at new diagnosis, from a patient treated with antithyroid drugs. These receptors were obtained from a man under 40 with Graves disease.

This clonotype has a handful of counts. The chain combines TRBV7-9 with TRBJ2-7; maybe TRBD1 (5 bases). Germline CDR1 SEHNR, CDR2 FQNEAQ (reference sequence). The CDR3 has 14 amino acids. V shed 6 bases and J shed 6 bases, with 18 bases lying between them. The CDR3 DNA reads TGTGCCAGCAGACCCACTTCCAGGGTGGGCGAGCAGTACTTC. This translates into CASRPTSRVGEQYF.

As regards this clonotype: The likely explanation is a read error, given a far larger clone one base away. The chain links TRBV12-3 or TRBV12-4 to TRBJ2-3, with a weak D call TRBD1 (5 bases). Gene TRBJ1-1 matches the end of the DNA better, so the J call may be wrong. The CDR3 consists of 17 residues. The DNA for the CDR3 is TGTGCCAGCAGTCTCCGATATATTGGGGGATGGGGCACTGAAGCTTTCTTT. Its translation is CASSLRYIGGWGTEAFF.

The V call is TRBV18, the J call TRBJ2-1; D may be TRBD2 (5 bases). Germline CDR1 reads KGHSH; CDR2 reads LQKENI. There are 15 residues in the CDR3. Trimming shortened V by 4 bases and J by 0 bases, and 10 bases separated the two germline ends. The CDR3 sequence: CASSQREVSYNEQFF. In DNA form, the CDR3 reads TGTGCCAGCTCACAGAGGGAAGTCTCCTACAATGAGCAGTTCTTC.

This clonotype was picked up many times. The CDR3 DNA follows: TGCAGTGCTAGGGTTAGCGGGTCCGCAGATACGCAGTATTTT. Translated, it gives CSARVSGSADTQYF. V usage is TRBV20-1 and J usage is TRBJ2-3; 7 bases align to TRBD2. Germline V gene data show CDR1 as DFQATT and CDR2 as SNEGSKA (reference sequence). This CDR3 spans 14 amino acids. The J segment lost 4 bases and the V segment lost 3 bases, leaving 7 bases of the junction unmatched.

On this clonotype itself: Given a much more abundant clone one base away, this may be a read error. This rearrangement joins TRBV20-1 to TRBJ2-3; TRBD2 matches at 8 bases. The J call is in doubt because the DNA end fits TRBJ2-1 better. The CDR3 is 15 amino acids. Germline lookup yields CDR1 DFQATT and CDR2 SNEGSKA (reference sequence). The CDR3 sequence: CSASPLGLVADEQFF. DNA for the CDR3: TGCAGTGCTAGCCCTTTGGGACTAGTGGCCGACGAGCAGTTCTTC.